This TCR beta chain was captured in a study of CD8+ T cells in alopecia areata. Study-wide background: Treated patients received oral tofacitinib, 5 to 10 mg twice daily. Whole-study results and caveats: Having one nonresponder leaves uncertain how baseline CD8+ expansion relates to response.

The V end was cut by 0 bases, the J end by 1 base, with 9 bases between. The CDR3 runs to 14 residues. CDR1 and CDR2 from the germline V gene are SQVTM and ANQGSEA. Sequencing templates came from extracted RNA that was reverse transcribed into cDNA. Profiled with immunoSEQ multiplex PCR; TCRdb holds only in-frame clones, not every one. Found here are 200,000 to 250,000 clones, roughly two fifths of them singletons; the top ten hold about 0.48%. Concerning this clone: Its antigen is unknown.

The sample's treatment: oral pan-JAK inhibitor, 5-10 mg twice daily. The sequence was collected from a human donor with alopecia areata. V usage is TRBV29-1 and J usage is TRBJ1-1; the D is unclear. This material consisted of CD4+ T cells sorted from blood, taken at approximately week 30, from a patient treated with tofacitinib. The CDR3 protein is CSVEDRVKNTEAFF. The CDR3 region has the DNA TGCAGCGTTGAAGATCGGGTCAAGAACACTGAAGCTTTCTTT.